This TCR beta chain stems from a study of blood T cell repertoires in COVID-19. Germline-derived CDR1 and CDR2 are SGHDN and FVKESK. The CDR3 totals 13 residues. V was pared by 4 bases and J by 3 bases, with 7 bases between. Original processing notes: Reference gene primer amplification gave nucleated cell count estimates. Clones were sequenced by immunoSEQ multiplex PCR, and TCRdb holds only the in-frame ones, with some missing. That table gives V, J and clone size, and the DNA gave D and trimming. The sample lists approximately 190,000 clones, about 83% occurring once. The TCR was taken from a woman younger than 45 who had been exposed to COVID-19. Specimen: PBMCs or T cells enriched from blood (not recorded which). This rearrangement joins TRBV14 to TRBJ2-1, with no clear D. In nucleotides, the CDR3 is TGTGCCAGCAGCCTAGACCTCTACAATGAGCAGTTCTTC. Its translation is CASSLDLYNEQFF.